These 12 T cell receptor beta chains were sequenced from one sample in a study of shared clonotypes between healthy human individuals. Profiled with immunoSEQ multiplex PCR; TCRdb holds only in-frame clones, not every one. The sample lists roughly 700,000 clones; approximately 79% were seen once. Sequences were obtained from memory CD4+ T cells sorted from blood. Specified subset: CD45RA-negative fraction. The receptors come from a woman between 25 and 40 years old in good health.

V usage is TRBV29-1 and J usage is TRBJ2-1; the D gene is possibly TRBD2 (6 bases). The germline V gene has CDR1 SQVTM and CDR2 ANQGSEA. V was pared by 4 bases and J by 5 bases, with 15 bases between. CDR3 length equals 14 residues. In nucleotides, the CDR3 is TGCAGCGTTGTACGTAGCGGTCCAAACAATGAGCAGTTCTTC. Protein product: CSVVRSGPNNEQFF.

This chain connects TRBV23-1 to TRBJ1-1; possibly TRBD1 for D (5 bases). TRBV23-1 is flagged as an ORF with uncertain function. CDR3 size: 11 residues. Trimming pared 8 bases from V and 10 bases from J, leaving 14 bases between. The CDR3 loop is CASRDRELAFF. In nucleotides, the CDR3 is TGCGCCAGCCGGGACCGCGAACTAGCTTTCTTT.

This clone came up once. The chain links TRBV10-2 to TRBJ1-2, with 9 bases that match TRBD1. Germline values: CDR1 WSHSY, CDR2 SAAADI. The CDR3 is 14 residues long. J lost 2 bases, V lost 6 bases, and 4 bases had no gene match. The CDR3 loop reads CASRGGQGNYGYTF. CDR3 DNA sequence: TGCGCCAGCAGGGGAGGACAGGGGAACTATGGCTACACCTTC.

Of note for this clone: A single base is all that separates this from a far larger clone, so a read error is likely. The CDR3 reads CASSPGGNEQFF. As DNA, the CDR3 is TGTGCCAGCAGCCCCGGGGGCAATGAGCAGTTCTTC. The V call is TRBV7-6, the J call TRBJ2-1; a weak D match, TRBD2 (6 bases). V lost 5 bases and J lost 6, with 8 bases in between. Germline lookup yields CDR1 SGHVS and CDR2 FNYEAQ. The CDR3 totals 12 residues.

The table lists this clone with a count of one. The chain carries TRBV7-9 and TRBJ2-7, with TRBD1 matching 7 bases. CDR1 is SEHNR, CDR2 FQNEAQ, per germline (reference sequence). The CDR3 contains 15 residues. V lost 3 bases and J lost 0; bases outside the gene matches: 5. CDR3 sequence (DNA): TGTGCCAGCAGCTTGAAGGGGGCCCTCTCCTACGAGCAGTACTTC. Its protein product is CASSLKGALSYEQYF. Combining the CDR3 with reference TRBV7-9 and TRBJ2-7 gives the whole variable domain DTGVSQNPRHKITKRGQNVTFRCDPISEHNRLYWYRQTLGQGPEFLTYFQNEAQLEKSRLLSDRFSAERPKGSFSTLEIQRTEQGDSAMYLCASSLKGALSYEQYFGPGTRLTVT.

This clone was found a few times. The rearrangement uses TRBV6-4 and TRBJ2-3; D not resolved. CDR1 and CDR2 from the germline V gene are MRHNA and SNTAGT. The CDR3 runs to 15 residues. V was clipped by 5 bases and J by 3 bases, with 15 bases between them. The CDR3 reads CASSQEGRRTDTQYF. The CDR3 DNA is TGTGCCAGCAGTCAGGAAGGGCGGAGAACAGATACGCAGTATTTT.

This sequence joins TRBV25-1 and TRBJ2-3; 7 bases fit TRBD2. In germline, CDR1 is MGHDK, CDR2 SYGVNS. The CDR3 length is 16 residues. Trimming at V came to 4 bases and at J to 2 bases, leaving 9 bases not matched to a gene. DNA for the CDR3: TGTGCCAGCAGTGCCATAGCGGGTTCAACCACAGATACGCAGTATTTT. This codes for CASSAIAGSTTDTQYF.

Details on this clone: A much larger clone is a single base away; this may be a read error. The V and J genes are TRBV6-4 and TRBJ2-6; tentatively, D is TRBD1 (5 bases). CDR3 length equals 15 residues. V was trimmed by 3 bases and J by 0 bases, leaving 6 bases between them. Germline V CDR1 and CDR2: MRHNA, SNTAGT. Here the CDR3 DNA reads TGTGCCAGCAGTGAAGACAGCTCTGGGGCCAACGTCCTGACTTTC. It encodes CASSEDSSGANVLTF.

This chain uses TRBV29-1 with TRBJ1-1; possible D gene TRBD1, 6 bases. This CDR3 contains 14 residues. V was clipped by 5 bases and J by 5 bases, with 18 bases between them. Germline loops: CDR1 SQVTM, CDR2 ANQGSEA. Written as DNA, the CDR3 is TGCAGCGTTATGACGGCAGGGGCGAAGACTGAAGCTTTCTTT. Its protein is CSVMTAGAKTEAFF. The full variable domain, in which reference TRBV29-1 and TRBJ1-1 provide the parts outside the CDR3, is SAVISQKPSRDICQRGTSLTIQCQVDSQVTMMFWYRQQPGQSLTLIATANQGSEATYESGFVIDKFPISRPNLTFSTLTVSNMSPEDSSIYLCSVMTAGAKTEAFFGQGTRLTVV.

The chain's CDR3 is CASCTSLETQYF. The CDR3 coding sequence is TGTGCCAGCTGTACCAGCCTGGAGACCCAGTACTTC. The rearrangement uses TRBV28 and TRBJ2-5, with unresolved D. The V gene's germline CDR1 is MDHEN and CDR2 SYDVKM. The CDR3 is 12 residues long. V was clipped by 8 bases and J by 5 bases, with 12 bases between them.

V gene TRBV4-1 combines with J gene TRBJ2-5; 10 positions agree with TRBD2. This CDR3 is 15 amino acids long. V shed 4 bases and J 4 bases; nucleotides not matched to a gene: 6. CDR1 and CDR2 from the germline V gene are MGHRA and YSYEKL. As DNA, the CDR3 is TGCGCCAGCAGCCTACCGGGACTAGCGAGAGAGACCCAGTACTTC. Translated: CASSLPGLARETQYF.

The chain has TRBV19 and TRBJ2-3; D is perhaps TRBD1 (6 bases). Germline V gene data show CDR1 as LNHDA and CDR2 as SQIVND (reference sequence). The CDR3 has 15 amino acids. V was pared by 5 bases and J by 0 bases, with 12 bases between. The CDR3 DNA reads TGTGCCAGTAGTTCCCGCGACAGGAGCACAGATACGCAGTATTTT. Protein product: CASSSRDRSTDTQYF.